This entry concerns a single T cell receptor (beta chain). Antigen specificity is unknown. Researchers ran the PCR with 60 Vbeta and 13 Jbeta primers. The assay was immunoSEQ multiplex PCR, and TCRdb's table has in-frame clones only and misses some. In total, the table holds approximately 120,000 clones. This specimen comes from a study of cytomegalovirus exposure and HLA in healthy donors. Study-level information: About 80 million unique TCRs from HLA-typed donors were held in an early data release.

General observations from the study: The CMV antigen specificity of a few CMV-associated chains was confirmed through in vitro analysis. It was reportedly the case that the classifier diagnosed cytomegalovirus status with high specificity and sensitivity. A later analysis found common viral pathogens apparently linked to several of the most significant clusters.

CDR3 length equals 17 residues. Germline V gene sequence: CDR1 MDHEN, CDR2 SYDVKM. V shed 5 bases and J shed 4 bases, with 24 bases lying between them. Sequencing was performed on PBMCs. The J gene is TRBJ2-7, the V gene TRBV28, with TRBD2 as a possible D gene (5 bases). The TCR originated in a man aged 25-40 years in good health and CMV-seronegative. The CDR3 DNA reads TGTGCCAGCAGTCCGGAGGAGCAGTACGGGTTTAAGTACGAGCAGTACTTC. This encodes CASSPEEQYGFKYEQYF.